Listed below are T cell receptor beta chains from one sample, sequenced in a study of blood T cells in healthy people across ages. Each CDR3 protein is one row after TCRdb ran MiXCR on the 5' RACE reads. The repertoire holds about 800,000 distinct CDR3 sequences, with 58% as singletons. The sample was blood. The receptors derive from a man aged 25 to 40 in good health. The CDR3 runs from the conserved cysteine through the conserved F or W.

CSAATEGNSPLHF	TRBV20-1	13
CASSFRASNYEQYF	TRBV7-2	14
CASSYNEGASFPYGYTF	TRBV6-5	17
CATSRDLSYSYEQYF	TRBV15	15
CSITGAGNTEAFF	TRBV20-1	13
CASSRQGRDEQYF	TRBV5-6	13
CSVLPRTSGRLTDTQYF	TRBV29-1	17
CASSSGTQAWETQYF	TRBV5-6	15
CASSQDQGYEQFF	TRBV4-3	13
CASSALGRGGRYNEQYF	TRBV4-1	17
CASSLDRGGLGVRNEQFF	TRBV7-6	18
CATSRRLYEQFF	TRBV15	12
CASSSGPTGSRGYTF	TRBV7-2	15
CAVLPPAGSYNEQFF	TRBV6-2/TRBV6-3	15
CASISDRDETQYF	TRBV7-9	13
CASSHLHREGSYNEQFF	TRBV28	17
CASGEGGSLNNEQFF	TRBV11-3	15
CSVGGDYGYTF	TRBV20-1	11
CSVVGTTVFEQYF	TRBV29-1	13
CASNPRGPSYEQYF	TRBV10-3	14
CSAVVSSYEQYF	TRBV20-1	12
CASSQDMGELADTQYF	TRBV4-3	16
CASSQGPNKGSGSGTQYF	TRBV4-2	18
CASSFGGYRNQPQHF	TRBV7-2	15
CSVTGRTYNEQFF	TRBV29-1	13
CASSRGEQRETQYF	TRBV4-2	14
CASLAGTGSYEQYF	TRBV7-2	14
CASSLNEGETQYF	TRBV7-2	13
CASSLDRAGQPQHF	TRBV12-3/TRBV12-4	14
CASTLRQQYEQYF	TRBV6-6	13
CATSEVGSGWAPYNEQFF	TRBV24-1	18
CASSPIRTSGRVNEQYF	TRBV18	17
CASASRANVLTF	TRBV5-1	12
CASSLTSGWDGYTF	TRBV7-9	14
CSAGPSPGTDTQYF	TRBV29-1	14
CASSQKTGIVAEAFF	TRBV7-2	15
CASSQEILGSSVYEQYF	TRBV4-1	17
CASSEGRSTDTQYF	TRBV2	14
CASSPADRWSEQYF	TRBV28	14
CASSPRTVSGAREQYF	TRBV9	16
CASSSTVEAFF	TRBV7-2	11
CASRPGRDREQFF	TRBV12-3/TRBV12-4	13
CASTKLGGLAGAWETQYF	TRBV7-2	18
CSARAPGDYEQYF	TRBV20-1	13
CASSQGIVTRVEGEQFF	TRBV3-1	17
CASSPQGIGLSEQYF	TRBV12-3/TRBV12-4	15
CASSYSGEYGYTF	TRBV11-1	13
CASSLVGTGKETQYF	TRBV5-1	15
CASSQDVRVYEQFF	TRBV3-1	14
CASSQASRTEAFF	TRBV4-2	13
CASSPRTASSYNEQFF	TRBV7-2	16
CASSLGGTENTEAFF	TRBV7-6	15
CASRLATEQFF	TRBV3-1	11